This is a list of T cell receptor beta chains from one sample in a study of cytomegalovirus exposure and HLA in healthy donors. Clones were sequenced by immunoSEQ multiplex PCR, and TCRdb holds only the in-frame ones, with some missing. The table shows roughly 150,000 clones, with around 80% occurring only once. Sequencing input: PBMCs. The receptors shown here come from a boy under 10 years old in good health and CMV-seronegative. Both conserved end residues are part of each CDR3. A D gene is named only where the DNA matches it firmly. Rows may omit the clone size; those that give it use once, few, many or a size class.

V gene	D gene	J gene	clone size	CDR3 DNA	CDR3 protein
TRBV19	TRBD1	TRBJ1-4	few	TGTGCCAGTAGTACTGGACAGGGCAATGAAAAACTGTTTTTT	CASSTGQGNEKLFF
TRBV5-1	TRBD1	TRBJ2-7	-	TGCGCCAGCAGCCGGGACAGACCCCCTTCCTACGAGCAGTACTTC	CASSRDRPPSYEQYF
TRBV30	-	TRBJ2-1	-	TGTGCCTGGAGTGTACTTCAGGGCAATGAGCAGTTCTTC	CAWSVLQGNEQFF
TRBV18	-	TRBJ2-7	-	TGTGCCAGCTCACCTGTCGCGAGCGAGCAGTACTTC	CASSPVASEQYF
TRBV6-1	-	TRBJ1-1	-	TGTGCCAGCAGACTTCGGGGGGCCACTGAAGCTTTCTTT	CASRLRGATEAFF
TRBV7-3	TRBD2	TRBJ2-1	-	TGTGCCAGCAGCCTCCTAGCCGGGAGGCTGTTCTTC	CASSLLAGRLFF
TRBV19	TRBD1	TRBJ1-1	-	TGTGCCAGTGGACAGGGGTGGGATAGCACTGAAGCTTTCTTT	CASGQGWDSTEAFF
TRBV6-4	-	TRBJ2-3	-	TGTGCCAGCAGTGACTCAGAGGCAGATACGCAGTATTTT	CASSDSEADTQYF
TRBV18	TRBD1	TRBJ2-7	-	TGTGCCAGCTCACCACTACCATTAACCGGGACAGGCCCCTACGAGCAGTACTTC	CASSPLPLTGTGPYEQYF
TRBV6-1	TRBD1	TRBJ1-1	-	TGTGCCAGCAGTTTATCCAGGGGGATCAACACTGAAGCTTTCTTT	CASSLSRGINTEAFF
TRBV15	-	TRBJ1-3	-	TGTGCCACCAGCAGAGGTCCCTCGGCTGGAAACACCATATATTTT	CATSRGPSAGNTIYF
TRBV7-2	TRBD2	TRBJ2-3	-	TGTGCCAGCAGCTTATCTGTAGCGGGGGGCACAGATACGCAGTATTTT	CASSLSVAGGTDTQYF
TRBV27	-	TRBJ1-2	-	TGTGCCAGCAGTCCTGTCGGGGGAGGTCTGGGCTACACCTTC	CASSPVGGGLGYTF
TRBV5-1	TRBD1	TRBJ2-2	-	TGCGCCAGCGGGGACCGGGACAGGGGACTAAACACCGGGGAGCTGTTTTTT	CASGDRDRGLNTGELFF
TRBV4-3	TRBD2	TRBJ2-5	-	TGCGCCAGCAGCCAAGTGGGGCCCGGGGGGGAGACCCAGTACTTC	CASSQVGPGGETQYF
TRBV29-1	-	TRBJ2-1	few	TGCAGCTCCGAGGGGATTGACAGGTACAATGAGCAGTTCTTC	CSSEGIDRYNEQFF
TRBV28	TRBD2	TRBJ2-3	-	TGTGCCAGCAGAGCCGGGACTAGCGGGATTAATACGCAGTATTTT	CASRAGTSGINTQYF
TRBV29-1	-	TRBJ2-7	-	TGCAGCGTTTATACGGGATCGATCTACGAGCAGTACTTC	CSVYTGSIYEQYF
TRBV27	-	TRBJ1-1	once	TGTGCCAGCAGCTCAGGGTTTTTGATGATCACTGAAGCTTTCTTT	CASSSGFLMITEAFF
TRBV27	-	TRBJ2-7	-	TGTGTCAGCAGTTTGCTACCCAAGAGCTCCTACGAGCAGTACTTC	CVSSLLPKSSYEQYF
TRBV5-5	-	TRBJ1-2	-	TGTGCCAGCAGCTTGGCCGCAGGTTATGGCTACACCTTC	CASSLAAGYGYTF
TRBV12-5	-	TRBJ2-5	few	TGTGCTAGTGGTTTGAATTCGGAGCAAGAGACCCAGTACTTC	CASGLNSEQETQYF
TRBV5-4	TRBD1	TRBJ2-5	-	TGTGCCAGCAGCTTGGGGGGACAGAAACTCCAAGAGACCCAGTACTTC	CASSLGGQKLQETQYF
TRBV18	TRBD1	TRBJ2-6	few	TGTGCCAGCTCACCAAGGACAGGTAACTCTGGGGCCAACGTCCTGACTTTC	CASSPRTGNSGANVLTF
TRBV19	TRBD2	TRBJ2-1	-	TGTGCCAGTAGGGGACGGCGGGAGCCCTTGAGCTCCTACAATGAGCAGTTCTTC	CASRGRREPLSSYNEQFF
TRBV7-2	-	TRBJ1-2	few	TGTGCCAGCACCAGTCCGGGATATAATAAAACTGGCTACACCTTC	CASTSPGYNKTGYTF
TRBV5-1	TRBD1	TRBJ2-1	-	TGCGCCAGCAGCTTGGAACAGGGGGCTTTAAATGAGCAGTTCTTC	CASSLEQGALNEQFF
TRBV6-5	TRBD1	TRBJ1-5	-	TGTGCCAGCAGCGGACAGGTCAATCAGCCCCAGCATTTT	CASSGQVNQPQHF
TRBV15	-	TRBJ1-2	-	TGTGCCACCAGCAGAGATACAGGGAGTACGTCTCATGGCTACACCTTC	CATSRDTGSTSHGYTF
TRBV6-1	TRBD1	TRBJ1-2	-	TGTGCCAGCAGACGTCCCGGGACAGGCGTCTATGGCTACACCTTC	CASRRPGTGVYGYTF
TRBV7-3	TRBD2	TRBJ2-1	-	TGTGCCAGCAGCATCGGACTAGCGGCGAATGAGCAGTTCTTC	CASSIGLAANEQFF
TRBV19	TRBD1	TRBJ1-2	-	TGTGCCAGTAGTACCCTTAATCGACAGGGTTATGGCTACACCTTC	CASSTLNRQGYGYTF
TRBV6-1	-	TRBJ2-5	-	TGTGCCAGCAGTGCGACGACTAGTTTAGAGGCCCAGTACTTC	CASSATTSLEAQYF
TRBV5-1	-	TRBJ2-7	-	TGCGCCAGTCACAAAGCAGGCGCCCTCCTCTACGAGCAGTACTTC	CASHKAGALLYEQYF
TRBV28	-	TRBJ1-5	-	TGTGCCAGCATCTCTTGGGCAGGGCAGGTTCAGCCCCAGCATTTT	CASISWAGQVQPQHF
TRBV11-2	TRBD2	TRBJ2-1	-	TGTGCCAGCAGCCCCAGACTAGCGGGAGGGTACAATGAGCAGTTCTTC	CASSPRLAGGYNEQFF
TRBV7-2	-	TRBJ2-2	once	TGTGCCAGCAGCTTACTAACCGGGAACACCGGGGAGCTGTTTTTT	CASSLLTGNTGELFF
TRBV28	TRBD1	TRBJ2-7	-	TGTGCCAGCAGTCCACGGGGGACAGGGATAAGGGAGCAGTACTTC	CASSPRGTGIREQYF
TRBV6-1	TRBD2	TRBJ2-7	-	TGTGCCAGCAGTGTCGGGGGGGGCTTATACGAGCAGTACTTC	CASSVGGGLYEQYF
TRBV6-5	-	TRBJ2-1	many	TGTGCCAGCAGTCCTTCTAGCGAGGCCTACAATGAGCAGTTCTTC	CASSPSSEAYNEQFF
TRBV5-4	TRBD1	TRBJ1-5	-	TGTGCCAGCAGCCAGAAGGGACAGAATCAGCCCCAGCATTTT	CASSQKGQNQPQHF
TRBV7-2	-	TRBJ2-2	-	TGTGCCAGCAGCTTAGTAGTGACAGGGAACACCGGGGAGCTGTTTTTT	CASSLVVTGNTGELFF